This is a list of T cell receptor beta chains from one sample in a study of cytomegalovirus exposure and HLA in healthy donors. The method was immunoSEQ multiplex PCR; TCRdb's version includes in-frame clones alone and lacks a portion of them. The sample holds 150,000 or so clones, approximately 79% seen once. What was sequenced was PBMCs. The origin of the receptors is a young man in good health and CMV-seropositive. The conserved cysteine and the conserved F or W are not part of the CDR3 here. Fields, in order: J gene, V gene, CDR3 protein.

>TRBJ2-7|TRBV4-3
ASSQVVTYEQY
>TRBJ2-7|TRBV7-2
ASSLGGGVQY
>TRBJ2-7|TRBV2
ASSRERDTYEQY
>TRBJ2-7|TRBV28
ASYGSGSYEQY
>-|TRBV14
ASSQGPGDYEQY
>TRBJ2-5|TRBV29-1
SVLRGGETQY
>TRBJ1-5|TRBV5-1
ASSPGQGAQPQH
>TRBJ2-3|TRBV29-1
SVESGISDTQY
>TRBJ2-1|TRBV28
ASSLFRVGEQF
>TRBJ2-3|TRBV5-1
ASSLDGGLSTDTQY
>TRBJ2-6|TRBV27
ASSFTGANVLT
>TRBJ2-1|TRBV28
ASSGTGLYNEQF
>TRBJ1-4|TRBV5-1
ASSYGARDEKLF
>TRBJ1-1|TRBV4-2
ASSPRGAGTLMNTEAF
>TRBJ2-5|TRBV28
ASSSSPGTGGSQY
>TRBJ2-1|TRBV9
ASSPGRTHYNEQF
>TRBJ2-5|TRBV4-3
ASSQRRDRVQETQY
>TRBJ2-7|TRBV7-3
ASSLRGDSATYEQY
>TRBJ2-7|TRBV7-9
ASSFTEISYEQY
>TRBJ2-7|TRBV9
ASSVGGSSYEQY
>TRBJ1-1|TRBV2
ASTLLRGSTEAF
>TRBJ2-1|TRBV15
ATSRDSYNEQF
>TRBJ2-3|TRBV27
ASTRQGSGDTQY
>TRBJ2-7|TRBV4-1
ASSAGLARPYEQY
>TRBJ2-1|TRBV7-6
ASSYRLAGAQNSYNEQF
>TRBJ2-1|TRBV5-1
ASSLGWSGYNEQF
>TRBJ2-5|TRBV28
ASSSGQRGGEQY
>TRBJ2-3|TRBV15
ATSRGHGDTQY
>TRBJ2-7|TRBV4-2
ASSQEYRGYEQY
>TRBJ1-2|TRBV4-1
ASSQDSTGARRGYGYT
>TRBJ2-7|TRBV5-5
ASSLAVRTYEQY